The present entry profiles one T cell receptor (beta chain) with its context. TCRdb independently ran MiXCR on the RT-PCR reads; one entry per CDR3 protein. Of tens of thousands of distinct CDR3 sequences listed, around a quarter are singletons. The data derive from a study of patients and donors after allogeneic stem cell transplantation. The CDR3 sequence is 15 residues long. Germline V gene data show CDR1 as ENHRY and CDR2 as SYGVKD. V was clipped by 3 bases and J by 2 bases, with 11 bases between them. The sequencing sample was made of blood, either unsorted or a sorted T cell fraction (not recorded which). V usage is TRBV10-3 and J usage is TRBJ2-1; no reliable D call. This TCR derives from a human donor who was either an allogeneic HSCT recipient or a stem cell or donor lymphocyte infusion donor (not recorded which). It is not recorded whose cells these are; they may come from a transplant donor. The CDR3 loop is CAISEGESTYNEQFF. CDR3 nucleotides: TGTGCCATCAGTGAAGGCGAGAGCACCTACAATGAGCAGTTCTTC.